These T cell receptor beta chains were read from a single sample in a study of shared clonotypes between healthy human individuals. Clones were read by immunoSEQ multiplex PCR, and TCRdb kept only the in-frame ones, dropping some. The repertoire holds over 400,000 clones, with roughly 80% as singletons. The sequenced material came from PBMCs. The receptors come from a woman aged 40 to 50 in good health. Some clones in this sample may be carry-over from other donors' samples. Both conserved end residues are part of each CDR3. Fields, in order: V gene, J gene, CDR3 length, CDR3 protein.

TRBV23-1	TRBJ1-2	14	CASSRPRANYGYTF
TRBV30	TRBJ2-2	14	CASPGQTNTGELFF
TRBV6-5	TRBJ2-3	15	CASSAGLARRGTQYF
TRBV7-9	TRBJ2-7	17	CASSSSRGLGFSYEQYF
TRBV28	TRBJ1-2	16	CASTPLEAGGSYGYTF
TRBV5-1	TRBJ1-2	14	CASSSTGSDYGYTF
TRBV4-1	TRBJ2-7	15	CASSQLRGWAYEQYF
TRBV29-1	TRBJ2-7	14	CSVEGLAGFYEQYF
TRBV5-1	TRBJ2-7	13	CASSLLSGSEQYF
TRBV2	TRBJ2-3	14	CASSDPRGADTQYF
TRBV7-9	TRBJ2-1	16	CASSYGGTRAGNEQFF
TRBV28	TRBJ1-5	12	CASSFNNQPQHF
TRBV4-1	TRBJ2-1	12	CASSQVLAAPLF
TRBV10-2	TRBJ1-3	15	CASSDGGNSGNTIYF
TRBV29-1	TRBJ2-3	15	CSVEGRDRGTDTQYF
TRBV28	TRBJ2-1	15	CASSFSGTGSNEQFF
TRBV10-3	TRBJ2-7	13	CAIGGVRTPEQYF
TRBV7-2	TRBJ2-7	15	CASSLSQGAGNEQYF
TRBV25-1	TRBJ1-2	14	CASSGWDNEAGYTF
TRBV28	TRBJ1-5	13	CASGRGVNQPQHF
TRBV27	TRBJ2-5	14	CASSRLAGEETQYF
TRBV4-3	TRBJ2-7	17	CASSQDLPGTRMGEQYF
TRBV7-9	TRBJ2-4	16	CASSPIRGSAKNIQYF
TRBV30	.	12	CAWSPGGNEQYF
TRBV9	TRBJ2-5	14	CASSGGTGGETQYF
TRBV15	TRBJ2-2	13	CATSRDYTGELFF